The 20 T cell receptor beta chains in this list originate from one sample, sequenced in a study of human T cells and chemical hapten exposure. This sample's time point: patch test 3, about 24 weeks after DPC sensitization. Treatment noted: therapeutic diphenylcyclopropenone sensitization with weekly scalp DPC. TCRdb re-analysed the RACE reads in MiXCR, keeping a single row per CDR3 protein. The sample includes approximately 160,000 distinct CDR3 sequences, roughly 26% of them seen just once. This material consisted of whole blood, taken in connection with sensitization to the hapten diphenylcyclopropenone (DPC). These receptor sequences come from a woman aged 18-35 years with alopecia areata. Some clones in this sample may be carry-over from other donors' samples.

The CDR3 sequence: CASESRGGKQVNEQFF. In DNA form, the CDR3 reads TGTGCCAGCGAGAGCCGGGGCGGGAAGCAAGTCAATGAGCAGTTCTTC. The chain couples TRBV3-1 to TRBJ2-1, with a weak D call TRBD2 (6 bases). The CDR3 has 16 amino acids. CDR1 and CDR2 (germline): LGHDT, YNNKEL (reference sequence). V was cut by 8 bases and J by 6 bases, with 23 bases left in between.

This clonotype was picked up one time. This chain connects TRBV6-5 to TRBJ1-4; D not resolved. Germline CDR1 MNHEY, CDR2 SVGAGI. CDR3 length equals 15 residues. V lost 5 bases, J lost 7 bases, and 17 bases lay in between. CDR3 nucleotide sequence: TGTGCCAGCAGTAGATCCGGGAGAGCAACTGAAAAACTGTTTTTT. It codes for CASSRSGRATEKLFF.

This clonotype was picked up a small number of times. This chain joins TRBV1 and TRBJ1-1; TRBD1 reflects the table's D call only, with no check against the DNA. TRBV1 is described as a pseudogene. The CDR3 has 18 amino acids. In nucleotides, the CDR3 is TGCACCAGCAGCCACCTCGTCCCGTTCCGTGACATTACCGGAGGGGCTTTCTTT. Protein: CTSSHLVPFRDITGGAFF.

The rearrangement joins TRBV20-1 to TRBJ2-5; TRBD2 matches at 7 bases. The V gene end was trimmed by 8 bases and the J gene end by 2 bases; junction bases not matched to a gene: 8. The length of the CDR3 is 13 residues. Germline CDR1 DFQATT, CDR2 SNEGSKA (reference sequence). CDR3 loop: CSPYTAGQETQYF. The CDR3 nucleotides are TGCAGTCCCTACACAGCGGGGCAAGAGACCCAGTACTTC.

The J gene is TRBJ2-6, the V gene TRBV7-6; D is possibly TRBD2 (5 bases). The CDR3 consists of 16 residues. V lost 5 bases, J lost 1 base, and 12 bases lay in between. Germline CDR1 reads SGHVS; CDR2 reads FNYEAQ. The CDR3 protein is CASSPGLPSGANVLTF. The CDR3, as DNA: TGTGCCAGCAGCCCCGGACTGCCTTCTGGGGCCAACGTCCTGACTTTC.

The J gene is TRBJ1-1, the V gene TRBV3-1; 7 positions match TRBD1. CDR1 is LGHDT, CDR2 YNNKEL, per germline (reference sequence). The CDR3 spans 16 residues. Trimming cost V 4 bases and J 5 bases; bases outside gene matches: 13. The CDR3: CASSPKSVRGLTEAFF. For the CDR3, the DNA is TGTGCCAGCAGCCCTAAATCCGTTAGGGGGCTGACTGAAGCTTTCTTT.

The chain links TRBV6-5 to TRBJ1-1; possibly TRBD1 for D (6 bases). Trimming removed 8 bases from V and 8 bases from J, with 21 bases in between. Germline V gene sequence: CDR1 MNHEY, CDR2 SVGAGI. The CDR3 consists of 14 residues. The CDR3 coding sequence is TGTGCCAGCCACACGGGGGGGCTTAGTGGAGAAGCTTTCTTT. It is translated as CASHTGGLSGEAFF.

V and J are TRBV4-3 and TRBJ1-2; TRBD1 aligns across 7 bases. After removal of 6 bases from V and 4 bases from J, the junction contained 8 bases not matched to a gene. In germline, CDR1 is LGHNA, CDR2 YSLEER. This CDR3 is built from 14 residues. The CDR3 here is CASRQTGDSYGYTF. CDR3 nucleotide sequence: TGCGCCAGCAGACAAACGGGGGACAGCTATGGCTACACCTTC.

This chain uses TRBV9 with TRBJ2-1, with 9 bases identical to TRBD1. V lost 3 bases to trimming and J lost 9 bases; unmatched junction nucleotides: 13. The CDR3 is made up of 16 amino acids. CDR1 is SGDLS and CDR2 is YYNGEE in the germline V gene. The CDR3 is CASSGSRDRAFTEQFF. CDR3 nucleotides: TGTGCCAGCAGCGGGTCAAGGGACAGGGCATTCACTGAGCAGTTCTTC.

Only a few counts were recorded for this clonotype. This sequence joins TRBV5-1 and TRBJ2-7, with D perhaps matching TRBD2 (6 bases). The germline V gene has CDR1 SGHRS and CDR2 YFSETQ. The CDR3 is 15 amino acids. V lost 1 base to trimming and J lost 3 bases, with 14 bases between them. CDR3 amino acids: CASSLFGGSDYEQYF. The CDR3 DNA is TGCGCCAGCAGCTTGTTCGGGGGATCGGACTACGAGCAGTACTTC. Supplemented by reference TRBV5-1 and TRBJ2-7, the full variable domain reads KAGVTQTPRYLIKTRGQQVTLSCSPISGHRSVSWYQQTPGQGLQFLFEYFSETQRNKGNFPGRFSGRQFSNSRSEMNVSTLELGDSALYLCASSLFGGSDYEQYFGPGTRLTVT.

J is TRBJ2-2 and V is TRBV20-1; 7 nucleotides align to TRBD2. In germline, CDR1 is DFQATT, CDR2 SNEGSKA (reference sequence). With 0 bases clipped from V and 1 base from J, the junction kept 5 bases outside the gene matches. This CDR3 is 16 amino acids long. The CDR3 DNA reads TGCAGTGCTAGAGATGGGATAGCGGGGAACACCGGGGAGCTGTTTTTT. Translated: CSARDGIAGNTGELFF.

This clonotype occurred a few times. The chain carries TRBV3-1 and TRBJ2-3; 7 bases map to TRBD1. Germline V gene sequence: CDR1 LGHDT, CDR2 YNNKEL (reference sequence). This CDR3 region has 16 residues. With V trimmed by 1 base and J by 3 bases, 7 bases remained unmatched. CDR3 amino acids: CASSQGSDRVTDTQYF. CDR3 bases: TGTGCCAGCAGCCAAGGGAGCGACAGGGTAACAGATACGCAGTATTTT.

The chain is built from TRBV11-2 and TRBJ1-2; 8 bases agree with TRBD1. Germline assignment: CDR1 SGHAT and CDR2 FQNNGV. V dropped 4 bases and J dropped 8; count of bases not matched to a gene: 12. CDR3 length: 15 amino acids. Written as DNA, the CDR3 is TGTGCCAGCAGCTCCCTCCTTCAGGGGGCGCCCGGCTACACCTTC. It translates to CASSSLLQGAPGYTF.

This clonotype has just a few counts. This chain uses TRBV20-1 with TRBJ1-2; maybe TRBD1 (6 bases). V dropped 0 bases and J dropped 7 bases, with 15 bases sitting between them. The CDR3 extends over 14 amino acids. The V gene's germline CDR1 is DFQATT and CDR2 SNEGSKA (reference sequence). CDR3 residues: CSAREGSRGGGYTF. CDR3 nucleotide sequence: TGCAGTGCTAGAGAGGGATCCAGGGGTGGTGGCTACACCTTC.

This clonotype was recorded many times. The rearrangement links TRBV5-1 to TRBJ2-1, with D possibly matching TRBD2 (5 bases). Germline CDR1 is SGHRS and CDR2 is YFSETQ. V lost 1 base and J lost 10, with 6 bases in between. The CDR3 has 11 residues. The CDR3 reads CASSLSGEQFF. The CDR3 DNA follows: TGCGCCAGCAGCTTGTCGGGGGAGCAGTTCTTC.

The rearrangement uses TRBV20-1 and TRBJ1-5; D call uncertain. Deletions cut 3 bases from V and 1 base from J, with 4 bases between. This CDR3 comprises 12 residues. Germline V gene sequence: CDR1 DFQATT, CDR2 SNEGSKA (reference sequence). The CDR3 sequence is CSASASNQPQHF. Here the CDR3 DNA reads TGCAGTGCTAGTGCCAGCAATCAGCCCCAGCATTTT.

The sample holds one count of this clonotype. The chain employs TRBV29-1 and TRBJ2-3, with no clear D. The CDR3 is made up of 13 amino acids. V dropped 6 bases and J dropped 1 base, with 11 bases sitting between them. Germline lookup yields CDR1 SQVTM and CDR2 ANQGSEA. The CDR3 DNA reads as TGCAGCGTGGACCCTAAGCGCACAGATACGCAGTATTTT. Translating gives CSVDPKRTDTQYF.

This chain uses TRBV6-2 or TRBV6-3 with TRBJ2-4; the match to TRBD2 covers 10 bases. J gave up 0 bases and V 6 bases, and 17 bases lay outside the gene matches. The CDR3 is 20 residues long. In germline, CDR1 is MNHEY, CDR2 SVGEGT. CDR3 amino acids: CASRRGLAVPTELAKNIQYF. As DNA, the CDR3 is TGTGCCAGCAGGCGCGGACTAGCGGTCCCGACGGAGCTAGCCAAAAACATTCAGTACTTC.

The gene calls are TRBV9 and TRBJ2-1; D unresolved. V was shortened by 3 bases and J by 0 bases, with 19 bases between the two germline ends. The CDR3 runs to 18 residues. Germline V gives CDR1 SGDLS, CDR2 YYNGEE. The chain's CDR3 is CASSGDPAPSPSYNEQFF. The CDR3 DNA is TGTGCCAGCAGCGGAGATCCAGCCCCCTCCCCCTCCTACAATGAGCAGTTCTTC.

The V call is TRBV29-1, the J call TRBJ2-1, with D unresolved. CDR3 length: 12 amino acids. CDR1 SQVTM and CDR2 ANQGSEA come from the germline V gene. The chain's CDR3 is CNCAPKEGEQFF. CDR3 in DNA: TGCAACTGTGCCCCAAAAGAAGGTGAGCAGTTCTTC.